This record concerns one T cell receptor (beta chain) sequence. The antigen is not known. This entry is derived from a study of OX40 agonist ivuxolimab in advanced cancers. The CDR3 totals 13 residues. V was cut by 3 bases and J by 8 bases, with 11 bases left in between. CDR1 is SGHTA and CDR2 is FQGNSA in the germline V gene. The study's findings and limits: Clonal expansion in partial responders at 0.1-3.0 mg/kg ranked among the lowest.

Repertoires were generated with immunoSEQ multiplex PCR, while TCRdb's copy carries only in-frame clones and drops some. In the table there are approximately 100,000 clones, 70% to 90% of which are singletons. The chain carries TRBV7-2 and TRBJ2-1, with D perhaps matching TRBD1 (6 bases). The source of this sequence is an adult with an advanced solid tumor such as melanoma, head and neck, liver or kidney cancer. The sequences come from CD4+ or CD8+ T cells sorted from blood, collected in a trial of the OX40 agonist ivuxolimab. The CDR3 region has the DNA TGTGCCAGCAGCTTCAAGGACAGCGATGAGCAGTTCTTC. Its protein is CASSFKDSDEQFF.